The 26 T cell receptor beta chains given below trace back to one sample, sequenced in a study of blood T cells in healthy people across ages. Primed by a sample-barcoded 5' primer and a J-beta primer mix, a second PCR proceeded for about 7 to 11 cycles. TCRdb re-called the 5' RACE reads through MiXCR, storing one row per CDR3 protein. The sample lists 790,000 or so distinct CDR3 sequences, about 46% seen once, with 15% to 20% in the top ten. The sequenced sample was blood. All receptors derive from a man older than 75 in good health.

With respect to this clonotype: Just one base apart from a much larger clone, this may be a read error. The V and J genes are TRBV7-2 and TRBJ1-2, with D tentatively TRBD1 (5 bases). Germline lookup yields CDR1 SGHTA and CDR2 FQGNSA. The CDR3 loop spans 13 amino acids. Trimming stripped 5 bases from V and 8 bases from J, with 15 bases between. CDR3 region: CASSPSGYLGYTF. The CDR3 coding sequence is TGTGCCAGCAGCCCCTCAGGGTACTTGGGCTACACCTTC. The full variable domain, rest sourced from reference TRBV7-2 and TRBJ1-2, is GAGVSQSPSNKVTEKGKDVELRCDPISGHTALYWYRQSLGQGLEFLIYFQGNSAPDKSGLPSDRFSAERTGGSVSTLTIQRTQQEDSAVYLCASSPSGYLGYTFGSGTRLTVV.

This clonotype has just a few counts. This chain joins TRBV9 and TRBJ2-5; the D gene is possibly TRBD1 (6 bases). Germline assignment: CDR1 SGDLS and CDR2 YYNGEE. The CDR3 length is 14 residues. Trimming stripped 2 bases from V and 4 bases from J, with 12 bases between. This CDR3 reads CASSVEQGRETQYF. The CDR3 DNA follows: TGTGCCAGCAGCGTTGAACAGGGTAGAGAGACCCAGTACTTC. Combining the CDR3 with reference TRBV9 and TRBJ2-5 gives the whole variable domain DSGVTQTPKHLITATGQRVTLRCSPRSGDLSVYWYQQSLDQGLQFLIQYYNGEERAKGNILERFSAQQFPDLHSELNLSSLELGDSALYFCASSVEQGRETQYFGPGTRLLVL.

This clonotype was observed a single time. The rearrangement uses TRBV4-2 and TRBJ2-1; D possibly corresponds to TRBD2 (5 bases). CDR1 and CDR2 (germline): LGHNA, YNFKEQ. The CDR3 is 15 residues long. Trimming pared 7 bases from V and 0 bases from J, leaving 13 bases between. The CDR3 region has the DNA TGTGCCAGCACCCGGGATCCTAGCTCCTACAATGAGCAGTTCTTC. As protein: CASTRDPSSYNEQFF.

There are many counts of this clonotype. The chain combines TRBV6-2 or TRBV6-3 with TRBJ2-7; D not resolved. Trimming stripped 0 bases from V and 5 bases from J, with 8 bases between. The V gene's germline CDR1 is MNHEY and CDR2 SVGEGT. This CDR3 spans 13 amino acids. CDR3 sequence: CASSYSRMDEQYF. CDR3 coding DNA: TGTGCCAGCAGTTACTCGCGGATGGACGAGCAGTACTTC.

The V and J genes are TRBV5-5 and TRBJ2-3; TRBD2 agrees at 8 bases. CDR1 and CDR2 from the germline V gene are SGHKS and YYEKEE (reference sequence). This CDR3 has 15 residues. Trimming cost V 0 bases and J 7 bases; bases outside gene matches: 7. This CDR3 reads CASSLGTGGRNTQYF. The CDR3 DNA reads as TGTGCCAGCAGCTTGGGTACGGGGGGGCGAAATACGCAGTATTTT.

This clonotype has a count of ten or more. The gene calls are TRBV29-1 and TRBJ2-1; maybe TRBD2 (7 bases). Trimming took 8 bases from V and 10 from J, leaving 24 bases between them. This CDR3 comprises 14 residues. Germline CDR1 and CDR2: SQVTM and ANQGSEA. The CDR3, as DNA: TGCAGCCTCCTCGGGGGGCTAACCGCTGGGGAGCAGTTCTTC. It yields the protein CSLLGGLTAGEQFF.

This clonotype was seen many times. V gene TRBV4-2 combines with J gene TRBJ1-2, with D hard to call. There are 15 residues in the CDR3. The germline V gene has CDR1 LGHNA and CDR2 YNFKEQ. V was trimmed by 1 base and J by 2 bases, leaving 11 bases between them. The CDR3 region has the DNA TGTGCCAGCAGCCAAGGACCCGGGGAGAACTATGGCTACACCTTC. It translates to CASSQGPGENYGYTF.

The table lists this clonotype with a few counts. The chain joins TRBV24-1 to TRBJ2-5; D perhaps matches TRBD1 (5 bases). V was pared by 7 bases and J by 11 bases, with 19 bases between. Looked up from germline, CDR1 is KGHDR and CDR2 is SFDVKD. The length of the CDR3 is 13 residues. The CDR3 region is CATRDSSYNEQYF. The CDR3 bases are TGTGCCACCAGAGACAGTTCCTACAATGAGCAGTACTTC.

The chain couples TRBV11-1 to TRBJ2-4, with TRBD2 matching over 7 bases. The end of the DNA aligns better with TRBJ2-7, so the J call may be wrong. Looked up from germline, CDR1 is SGHAT and CDR2 is FQDESV (reference sequence). The CDR3 contains 15 residues. The CDR3 region has the DNA TGTGCCAGCAGCTTAGCTAGCGGGTTCGTCTACGAGCAGTACTTC. It yields the protein CASSLASGFVYEQYF.

The CDR3 DNA is TGCGCCGGCCTCACGGACAGGGGGGTCAGCGGGCAGTACTTC. Its translation: CAGLTDRGVSGQYF. This chain links TRBV10-1 with TRBJ2-7; 10 positions match TRBD1. Looked up from germline, CDR1 is WNHNN and CDR2 is SYGVQD (reference sequence). The CDR3 is 14 residues long. V shed 11 bases and J 9 bases; nucleotides not matched to a gene: 16.

This clonotype showed up many times. The chain has TRBV2 and TRBJ2-1; D is unclear. Germline V CDR1 and CDR2: SNHLY, FYNNEI. This CDR3 has 12 residues. The V gene lost 3 bases and the J gene lost 7 bases, with 7 bases spanning the gap. This chain's CDR3 is CASSDDGNEQFF. The CDR3, as DNA: TGTGCCAGCAGTGATGACGGGAATGAGCAGTTCTTC. Drawing the rest from reference TRBV2 and TRBJ2-1, the complete variable domain is EPEVTQTPSHQVTQMGQEVILRCVPISNHLYFYWYRQILGQKVEFLVSFYNNEISEKSEIFDDQFSVERPDGSNFTLKIRSTKLEDSAMYFCASSDDGNEQFFGPGTRLTVL.

The chain carries TRBV28 and TRBJ2-3; a weak D match, TRBD2 (7 bases). The CDR3 extends over 14 amino acids. Trimming took off 7 bases at V and 2 bases at J, with 13 bases between the two ends. The germline V gene encodes CDR1 MDHEN and CDR2 SYDVKM. The CDR3 DNA reads as TGTGCCAGCAAAAGGGGGGGATTCACAGATACGCAGTATTTT. It specifies CASKRGGFTDTQYF.

The chain is built from TRBV10-3 and TRBJ2-2; tentative D call: TRBD1 (5 bases). The CDR3 is made up of 17 amino acids. V gave up 4 bases and J gave up 7 bases, with 22 bases separating them. The germline gives CDR1 ENHRY, CDR2 SYGVKD. The CDR3 spells CAISGKTGVLVDGELFF. CDR3 nucleotide sequence: TGTGCCATCAGTGGGAAAACAGGCGTCCTTGTAGACGGGGAGCTGTTTTTT.

The gene calls are TRBV20-1 and TRBJ2-5, with D unclear. Germline CDR1 DFQATT, CDR2 SNEGSKA (reference sequence). V was shortened by 4 bases and J by 5 bases, with 8 bases between the two germline ends. This CDR3 has 11 amino acids. The CDR3 coding sequence is TGCAGTGCTACTACGAGGGAGACCCAGTACTTC. Its protein product is CSATTRETQYF.

Worth noting for this clonotype: One end of the junction does not line up with germline, which may come from a read error. The J gene is TRBJ2-5, the V gene TRBV20-1, with 8 bases that match TRBD2. The CDR3 runs 15 residues. Germline lookup yields CDR1 DFQATT and CDR2 SNEGSKA (reference sequence). CDR3 bases: TGCAGTGTTAGATGGAGCGGGAGTATCCAGGAGACCCAGTACTTC. Residues: CSVRWSGSIQETQYF.

About this clonotype: A much larger clone differs by one base, so this may be a read error. This chain uses TRBV7-9 with TRBJ2-1; D could derive from TRBD1 or TRBD2 (5 bases each). The CDR3 contains 14 residues. Germline V gene data show CDR1 as SEHNR and CDR2 as FQNEAQ (reference sequence). The CDR3 region has the DNA TGTGTCAGCAGCTTAGCCGGGACGACCAATGAGCAGTTCTTC. It is translated as CVSSLAGTTNEQFF.

This clonotype was seen repeatedly, ten times or more. The V call is TRBV11-1, the J call TRBJ2-1, with 8 bases that match TRBD2. The CDR3 covers 16 residues. CDR1 and CDR2 from the germline V gene are SGHAT and FQDESV (reference sequence). V lost 5 bases and J lost 3; bases outside the gene matches: 9. CDR3 amino acids: CASSDRSGKDYNEQFF. CDR3 sequence (DNA): TGTGCCAGCAGCGACCGTAGCGGGAAAGACTACAATGAGCAGTTCTTC. The full variable domain, its missing parts supplied by reference TRBV11-1 and TRBJ2-1, is EAEVAQSPRYKITEKSQAVAFWCDPISGHATLYWYRQILGQGPELLVQFQDESVVDDSQLPKDRFSAERLKGVDSTLKIQPAELGDSAMYLCASSDRSGKDYNEQFFGPGTRLTVL.

This clonotype has only one observation. The DNA of the CDR3 is TGTGCCAGCAGCTTTGTGGCAACTAATGAAAAACTGTTTTTT. This encodes CASSFVATNEKLFF. The rearrangement links TRBV7-2 to TRBJ1-4; D gene ambiguous. The germline V gene has CDR1 SGHTA and CDR2 FQGNSA. The CDR3 is 14 amino acids. V dropped 3 bases and J dropped 0 bases, with 5 bases sitting between them.

Concerning this clonotype itself: This may stem from a read error, because a much larger clone lies one nucleotide away. The genes are TRBV24-1 and TRBJ2-7; D might be TRBD2 (7 bases). In germline, CDR1 is KGHDR, CDR2 SFDVKD. The CDR3 contains 17 residues. V shed 4 bases and J shed 7 bases, with 25 bases lying between them. In DNA, the CDR3 is TGTGCCACCAGTGAGAGGGGGGGGCTGAATCGCCGGAATGAGCAGTACTTC. Protein: CATSERGGLNRRNEQYF.

The rearrangement joins TRBV5-1 to TRBJ1-4; D might be TRBD1 (5 bases). Germline V gives CDR1 SGHRS, CDR2 YFSETQ. This CDR3 spans 15 amino acids. V dropped 1 base and J dropped 4 bases, with 11 bases sitting between them. The CDR3 here is CASSLSGDRNEKLFF. In nucleotides, the CDR3 is TGCGCCAGCAGCTTGTCTGGGGACCGTAATGAAAAACTGTTTTTT.

The V gene is TRBV20-1, the J gene TRBJ1-5, with a tentative D call TRBD1 (6 bases). CDR1 is DFQATT and CDR2 is SNEGSKA in the germline V gene (reference sequence). Trimming cost V 6 bases and J 6 bases, with 15 bases left between them. This CDR3 is built from 13 residues. Here the CDR3 DNA reads TGCAGTGCACTCAACAGGGCCGGTCAGCCCCAGCATTTT. It yields the protein CSALNRAGQPQHF.

This clonotype was picked up a small number of times. This sequence joins TRBV20-1 and TRBJ2-1; D call uncertain. Trimming cost V 1 base and J 12 bases, with 13 bases left between them. Germline V gene sequence: CDR1 DFQATT, CDR2 SNEGSKA (reference sequence). This CDR3 has 12 amino acids. CDR3 DNA sequence: TGCAGTGCTAGAGTCGCCGGCGGTCCGCAGTTCTTC. It codes for CSARVAGGPQFF.

The CDR3 sequence is CASSQEYRRAGYTF. The CDR3 coding sequence is TGCGCCAGCAGCCAAGAGTACAGGCGGGCTGGCTACACCTTC. This sequence joins TRBV4-3 and TRBJ1-2; D is possibly TRBD1 (5 bases). Germline CDR1 and CDR2: LGHNA and YSLEER. The V end was cut by 0 bases, the J end by 7 bases, with 12 bases between. This CDR3 comprises 14 residues.

This clonotype showed up just a few times. The genes are TRBV11-3 and TRBJ2-5; 7 bases align to TRBD2. V shed 5 bases and J 5 bases; nucleotides not matched to a gene: 8. The CDR3 is made up of 14 amino acids. Germline CDR1 reads SGHNT; CDR2 reads YENEEA. The DNA of the CDR3 is TGTGCCAGCAGCGCCTCTGCTAGCGGCGAGACCCAGTACTTC. Translation gives CASSASASGETQYF.

The chain couples TRBV5-1 to TRBJ2-1; D is ambiguous. CDR3 length: 15 amino acids. The germline V gene encodes CDR1 SGHRS and CDR2 YFSETQ. Trimming stripped 4 bases from V and 5 bases from J, with 16 bases between. DNA of the CDR3: TGCGCCAGCAGCCATTCCGGGTCTTGGGACAATGAGCAGTTCTTC. Translation gives CASSHSGSWDNEQFF.

This chain uses TRBV28 with TRBJ2-1, with D tentatively TRBD2 (5 bases). The V end lost 5 bases, the J end lost 4 bases, and 18 bases lay between the germline ends. There are 16 residues in the CDR3. CDR1 is MDHEN, CDR2 SYDVKM, per germline. This CDR3 is CASSAPDFQKYNEQFF. Written as DNA, the CDR3 is TGTGCCAGCAGTGCCCCGGACTTTCAAAAATACAATGAGCAGTTCTTC.